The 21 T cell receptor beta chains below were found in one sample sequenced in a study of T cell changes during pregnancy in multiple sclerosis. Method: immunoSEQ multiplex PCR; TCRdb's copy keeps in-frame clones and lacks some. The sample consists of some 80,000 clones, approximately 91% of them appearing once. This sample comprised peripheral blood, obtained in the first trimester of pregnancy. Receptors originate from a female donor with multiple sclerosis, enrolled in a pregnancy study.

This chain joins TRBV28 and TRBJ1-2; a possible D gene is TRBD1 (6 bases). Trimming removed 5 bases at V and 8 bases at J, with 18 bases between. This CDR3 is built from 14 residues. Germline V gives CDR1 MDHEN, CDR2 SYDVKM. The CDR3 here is CASSLSPTGFGYTF. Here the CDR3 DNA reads TGTGCCAGCAGTCTAAGCCCCACAGGGTTCGGCTACACCTTC.

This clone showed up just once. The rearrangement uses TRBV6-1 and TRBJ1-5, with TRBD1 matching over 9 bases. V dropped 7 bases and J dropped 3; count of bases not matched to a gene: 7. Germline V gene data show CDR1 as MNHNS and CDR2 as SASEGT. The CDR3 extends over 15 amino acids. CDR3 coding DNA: TGTGCCAGCACTCTCGGACAGGGGTACAATCAGCCCCAGCATTTT. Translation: CASTLGQGYNQPQHF.

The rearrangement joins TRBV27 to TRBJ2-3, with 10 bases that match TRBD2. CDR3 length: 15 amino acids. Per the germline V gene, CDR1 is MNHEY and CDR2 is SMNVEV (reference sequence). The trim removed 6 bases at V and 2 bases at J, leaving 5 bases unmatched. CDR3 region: CASRLAGRFTDTQYF. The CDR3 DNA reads TGTGCCAGCAGACTAGCGGGGAGGTTCACAGATACGCAGTATTTT.

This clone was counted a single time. In DNA, the CDR3 is TGTGCCAGCAGTGGATGGGACAGGGGTATCAATGAGCAGTTCTTC. It yields the protein CASSGWDRGINEQFF. V gene TRBV2 combines with J gene TRBJ2-1; 10 nucleotides agree with TRBD1. The length of the CDR3 is 15 residues. V lost 4 bases, J lost 6 bases, and 6 bases stayed unmatched. Germline values: CDR1 SNHLY, CDR2 FYNNEI.

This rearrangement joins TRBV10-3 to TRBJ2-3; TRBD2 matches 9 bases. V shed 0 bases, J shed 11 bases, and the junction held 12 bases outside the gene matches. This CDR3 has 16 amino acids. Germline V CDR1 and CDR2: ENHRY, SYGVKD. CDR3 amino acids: CAISESASGKERGQYF. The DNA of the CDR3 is TGTGCCATCAGTGAGTCCGCTAGCGGGAAGGAACGAGGGCAGTATTTT.

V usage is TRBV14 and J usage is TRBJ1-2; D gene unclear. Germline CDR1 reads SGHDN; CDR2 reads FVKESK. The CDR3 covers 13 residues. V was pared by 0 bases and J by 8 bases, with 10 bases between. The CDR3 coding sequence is TGTGCCAGCAGCCAAGATGCCGGGTACGGCTACACCTTC. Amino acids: CASSQDAGYGYTF.

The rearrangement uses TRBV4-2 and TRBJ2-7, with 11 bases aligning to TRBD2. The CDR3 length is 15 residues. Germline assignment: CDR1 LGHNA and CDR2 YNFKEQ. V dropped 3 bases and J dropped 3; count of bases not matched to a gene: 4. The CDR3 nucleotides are TGTGCCAGCAGCCAGGGACTAGCGGCAGTCTACGAGCAGTACTTC. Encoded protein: CASSQGLAAVYEQYF.

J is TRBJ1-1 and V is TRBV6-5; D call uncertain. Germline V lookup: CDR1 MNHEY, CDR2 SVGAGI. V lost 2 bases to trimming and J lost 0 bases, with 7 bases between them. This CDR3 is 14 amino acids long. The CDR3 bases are TGTGCCAGCAGTTACACGAGGGTGAACACTGAAGCTTTCTTT. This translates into CASSYTRVNTEAFF.

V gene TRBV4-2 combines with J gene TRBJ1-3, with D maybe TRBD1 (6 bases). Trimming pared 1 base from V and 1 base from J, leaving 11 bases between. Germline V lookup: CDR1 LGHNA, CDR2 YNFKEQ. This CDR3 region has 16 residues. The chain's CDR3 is CASSQGAQGSGNTIYF. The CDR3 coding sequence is TGTGCCAGCAGCCAAGGGGCACAGGGTTCTGGAAACACCATATATTTT.

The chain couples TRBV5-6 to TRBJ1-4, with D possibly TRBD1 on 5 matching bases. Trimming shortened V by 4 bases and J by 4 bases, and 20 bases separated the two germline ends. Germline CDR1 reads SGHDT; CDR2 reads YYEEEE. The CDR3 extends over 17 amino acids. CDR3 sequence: CASSQWGFSADNEKLFF. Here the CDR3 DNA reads TGTGCCAGCAGCCAATGGGGCTTCTCAGCTGATAATGAAAAACTGTTTTTT.

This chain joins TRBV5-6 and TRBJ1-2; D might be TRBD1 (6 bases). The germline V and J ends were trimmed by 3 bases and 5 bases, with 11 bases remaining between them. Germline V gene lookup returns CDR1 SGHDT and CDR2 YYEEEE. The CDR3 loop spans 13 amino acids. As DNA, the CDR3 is TGTGCCAGCAGCTCCAGGGGCGGTTATGGCTACACCTTC. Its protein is CASSSRGGYGYTF.

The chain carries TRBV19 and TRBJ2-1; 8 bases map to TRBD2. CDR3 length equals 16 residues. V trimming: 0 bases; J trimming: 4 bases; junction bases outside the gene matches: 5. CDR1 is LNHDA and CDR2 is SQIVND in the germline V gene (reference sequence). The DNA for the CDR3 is TGTGCCAGTAGTATAGATGATAGCGGGATATACAATGAGCAGTTCTTC. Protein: CASSIDDSGIYNEQFF.

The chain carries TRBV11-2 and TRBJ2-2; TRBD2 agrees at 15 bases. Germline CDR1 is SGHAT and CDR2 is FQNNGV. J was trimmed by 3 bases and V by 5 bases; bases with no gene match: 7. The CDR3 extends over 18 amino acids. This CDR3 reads CASSRGLAGGEYTGELFF. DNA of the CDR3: TGTGCCAGCAGCCGCGGACTAGCGGGGGGGGAATACACCGGGGAGCTGTTTTTT. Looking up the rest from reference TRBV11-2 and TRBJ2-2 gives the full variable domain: EAGVAQSPRYKIIEKRQSVAFWCNPISGHATLYWYQQILGQGPKLLIQFQNNGVVDDSQLPKDRFSAERLKGVDSTLKIQPAKLEDSAVYLCASSRGLAGGEYTGELFFGEGSRLTVL.

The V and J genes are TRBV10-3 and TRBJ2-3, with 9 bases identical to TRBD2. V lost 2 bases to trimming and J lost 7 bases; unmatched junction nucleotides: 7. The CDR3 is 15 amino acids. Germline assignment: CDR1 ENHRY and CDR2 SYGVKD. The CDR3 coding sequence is TGTGCCATCAGTGAGGCGGGGGGGCGTTTGAATACGCAGTATTTT. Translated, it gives CAISEAGGRLNTQYF.

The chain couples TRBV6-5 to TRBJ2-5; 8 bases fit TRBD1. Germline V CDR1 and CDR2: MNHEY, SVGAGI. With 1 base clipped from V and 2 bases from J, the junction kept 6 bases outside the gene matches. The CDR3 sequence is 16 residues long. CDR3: CASSYFGQGIQETQYF. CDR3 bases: TGTGCCAGCAGTTACTTCGGACAGGGTATACAAGAGACCCAGTACTTC.

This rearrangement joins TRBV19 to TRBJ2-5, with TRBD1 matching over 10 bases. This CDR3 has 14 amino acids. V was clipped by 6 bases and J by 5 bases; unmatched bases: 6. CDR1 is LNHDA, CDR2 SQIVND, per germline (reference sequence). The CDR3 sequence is CASSRQGAEETQYF. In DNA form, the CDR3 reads TGTGCCAGTAGCAGACAGGGGGCTGAGGAGACCCAGTACTTC.

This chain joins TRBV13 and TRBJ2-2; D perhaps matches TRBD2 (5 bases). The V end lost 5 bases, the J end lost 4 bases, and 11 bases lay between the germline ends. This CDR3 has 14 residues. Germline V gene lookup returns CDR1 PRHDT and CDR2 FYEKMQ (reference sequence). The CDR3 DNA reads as TGTGCCAGCAGCGGCGGACTGCTCACCGGGGAGCTGTTTTTT. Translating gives CASSGGLLTGELFF.

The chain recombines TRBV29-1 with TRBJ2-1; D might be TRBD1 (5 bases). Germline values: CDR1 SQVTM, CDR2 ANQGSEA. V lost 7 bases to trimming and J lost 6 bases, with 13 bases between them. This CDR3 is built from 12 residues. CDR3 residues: CSGTRRSNEQFF. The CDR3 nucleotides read TGCAGCGGGACACGGAGAAGCAATGAGCAGTTCTTC.

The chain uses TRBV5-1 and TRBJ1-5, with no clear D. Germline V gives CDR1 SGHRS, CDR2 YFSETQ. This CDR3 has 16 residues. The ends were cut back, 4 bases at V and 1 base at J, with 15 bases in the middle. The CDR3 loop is CASSLVPGLSNQPQHF. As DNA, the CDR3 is TGCGCCAGCAGCCTCGTTCCAGGCCTCAGCAATCAGCCCCAGCATTTT.

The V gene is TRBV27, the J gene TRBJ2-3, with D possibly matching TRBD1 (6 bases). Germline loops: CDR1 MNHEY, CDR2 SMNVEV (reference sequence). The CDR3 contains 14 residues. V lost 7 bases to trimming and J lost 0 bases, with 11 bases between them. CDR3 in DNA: TGTGCCAGCAAACTACAGGGAAGCACAGATACGCAGTATTTT. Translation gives CASKLQGSTDTQYF.

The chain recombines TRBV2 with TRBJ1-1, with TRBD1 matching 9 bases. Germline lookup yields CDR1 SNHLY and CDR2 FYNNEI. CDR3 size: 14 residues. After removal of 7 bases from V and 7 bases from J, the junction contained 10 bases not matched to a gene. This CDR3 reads CASTDNRGLGEAFF. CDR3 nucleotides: TGTGCCAGCACGGATAACAGGGGGCTGGGTGAAGCTTTCTTT.